This entry concerns a single T cell receptor beta chain. Its specificity is not known. The V gene lost 4 bases and the J gene lost 2 bases, with 20 bases spanning the gap. Germline V gives CDR1 LNHDA, CDR2 SQIVND (reference sequence). This CDR3 has 17 amino acids. The record originates from a study of T cell responses to AZD1222 COVID-19 vaccine. General study results and limits: At study baseline, merely five or six AZD1222 recipients were seropositive. It should be noted that donors were predominantly white British and more often female, and clonal diversity was possibly underestimated.

The protocol was immunoSEQ multiplex PCR, while the TCRdb copy is restricted to in-frame clones and leaves out a portion. The sample shows 150,000 to 200,000 clones, approximately 92% of them seen only once. The specimen was peripheral blood, collected 28 days after the second dose of the MenACWY control vaccine. This sequence joins TRBV19 and TRBJ1-2, with unresolved D. The sequence derives from an adult who received the MenACWY meningococcal vaccine as a control. The CDR3 loop reads CASSNRENTRPNYGYTF. As DNA, the CDR3 is TGTGCCAGTAGTAACCGTGAGAACACCCGCCCCAACTATGGCTACACCTTC.